This T cell receptor beta chain stems from a study of blood T cell repertoires in COVID-19. Study as a whole: Samples representing acute and convalescent COVID-19 were sourced from the United States, Italy and Spain. PBMCs, B-cell-depleted T cells, or T cells were the source of the cDNA or gDNA that made up the material.

V lost 0 bases and J 4 bases, leaving 8 bases between the germline ends. Germline CDR1 SGDLS, CDR2 YYNGEE. The CDR3 length is 14 residues. The method was immunoSEQ multiplex PCR; TCRdb's version includes in-frame clones alone and lacks a portion of them. The data show 50,000 to 55,000 clones, approximately 85% seen once. V is TRBV9 and J is TRBJ1-3; D uncertain. Input material: peripheral blood. The origin of this receptor is a woman of 80 years or more with acute or convalescent COVID-19. The CDR3 reads CASSVAAGGNTIYF. CDR3 in DNA: TGTGCCAGCAGCGTAGCCGCGGGGGGAAACACCATATATTTT. The entire variable domain, with the rest obtained from reference TRBV9 and TRBJ1-3, is as follows: DSGVTQTPKHLITATGQRVTLRCSPRSGDLSVYWYQQSLDQGLQFLIQYYNGEERAKGNILERFSAQQFPDLHSELNLSSLELGDSALYFCASSVAAGGNTIYFGEGSWLTVV.